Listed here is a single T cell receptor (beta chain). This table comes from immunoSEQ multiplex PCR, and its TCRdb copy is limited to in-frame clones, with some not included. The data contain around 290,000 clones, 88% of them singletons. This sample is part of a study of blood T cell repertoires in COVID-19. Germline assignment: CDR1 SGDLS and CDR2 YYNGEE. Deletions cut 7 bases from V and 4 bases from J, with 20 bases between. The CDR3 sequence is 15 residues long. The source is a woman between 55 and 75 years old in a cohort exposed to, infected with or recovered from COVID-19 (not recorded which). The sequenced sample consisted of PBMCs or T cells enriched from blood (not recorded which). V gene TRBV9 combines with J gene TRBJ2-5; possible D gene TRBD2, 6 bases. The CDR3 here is CASGGAGRFGETQYF. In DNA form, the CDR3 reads TGTGCCAGCGGTGGCGCAGGGAGGTTCGGAGAGACCCAGTACTTC. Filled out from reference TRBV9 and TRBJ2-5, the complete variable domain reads DSGVTQTPKHLITATGQRVTLRCSPRSGDLSVYWYQQSLDQGLQFLIQYYNGEERAKGNILERFSAQQFPDLHSELNLSSLELGDSALYFCASGGAGRFGETQYFGPGTRLLVL.